The source of this T cell receptor beta chain is a study of T cell responses to AZD1222 COVID-19 vaccine. Clones were sequenced by immunoSEQ multiplex PCR, and TCRdb holds only the in-frame ones, with some missing. The sample has some 79,000 clones; approximately 85% are singletons. Findings and caveats of the study: Most donors were white British and more were female, and clonal diversity was possibly underestimated. Among AZD1222 vaccinees, only six or seven were seropositive at baseline.

This CDR3 contains 14 residues. V was clipped by 3 bases and J by 4 bases, with 12 bases between them. The germline V gene has CDR1 SGHVS and CDR2 FQNEAQ. A word on this clone: The antigen is unknown.

The gene calls are TRBV7-8 and TRBJ1-1; unclear D gene. The TCR originated in an adult who received the AZD1222 COVID-19 vaccine. The sample here was peripheral blood, taken 28 days after the second AZD1222 dose. The CDR3, as DNA: TGTGCCAGCAGCTTGGGGATGGTGGGCACTGAAGCTTTCTTT. Translating it yields CASSLGMVGTEAFF.